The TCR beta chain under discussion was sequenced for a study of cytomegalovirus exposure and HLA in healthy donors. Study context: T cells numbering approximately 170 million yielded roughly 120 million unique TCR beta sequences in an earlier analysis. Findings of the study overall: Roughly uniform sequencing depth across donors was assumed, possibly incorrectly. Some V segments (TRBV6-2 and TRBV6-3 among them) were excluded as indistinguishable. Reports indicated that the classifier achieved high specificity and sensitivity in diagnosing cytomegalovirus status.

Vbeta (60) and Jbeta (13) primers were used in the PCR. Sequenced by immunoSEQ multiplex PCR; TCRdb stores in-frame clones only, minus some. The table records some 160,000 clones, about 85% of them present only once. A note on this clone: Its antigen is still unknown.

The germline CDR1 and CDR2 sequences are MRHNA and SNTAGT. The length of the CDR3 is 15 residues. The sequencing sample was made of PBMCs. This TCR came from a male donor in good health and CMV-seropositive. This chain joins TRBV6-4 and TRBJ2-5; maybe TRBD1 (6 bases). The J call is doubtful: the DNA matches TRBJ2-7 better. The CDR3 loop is CASSGSLSGDYEQYF. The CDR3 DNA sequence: TGTGCCAGCAGTGGAAGTCTCTCAGGGGACTACGAGCAGTACTTC.